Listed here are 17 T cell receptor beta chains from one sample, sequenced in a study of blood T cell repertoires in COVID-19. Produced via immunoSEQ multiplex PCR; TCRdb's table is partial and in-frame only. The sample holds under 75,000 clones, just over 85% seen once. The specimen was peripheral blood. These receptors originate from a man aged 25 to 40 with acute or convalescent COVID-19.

The CDR3, as DNA: TGTGCCAGCAGCGTAGCTGGGATAGCGGGGGGTCTGAATGAGCAGTTCTTC. Its protein is CASSVAGIAGGLNEQFF. V gene TRBV9 combines with J gene TRBJ2-1; TRBD2 agrees at 10 bases. Per germline, CDR1 SGDLS and CDR2 YYNGEE. Trimming cost V 0 bases and J 7 bases; bases outside gene matches: 10. The CDR3 consists of 17 residues.

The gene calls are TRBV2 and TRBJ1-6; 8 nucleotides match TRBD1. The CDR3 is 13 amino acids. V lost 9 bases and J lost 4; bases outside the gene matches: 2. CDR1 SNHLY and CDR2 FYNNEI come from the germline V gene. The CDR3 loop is CARRTGYNSPLHF. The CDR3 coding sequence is TGTGCCAGACGGACAGGGTATAATTCACCCCTCCACTTT.

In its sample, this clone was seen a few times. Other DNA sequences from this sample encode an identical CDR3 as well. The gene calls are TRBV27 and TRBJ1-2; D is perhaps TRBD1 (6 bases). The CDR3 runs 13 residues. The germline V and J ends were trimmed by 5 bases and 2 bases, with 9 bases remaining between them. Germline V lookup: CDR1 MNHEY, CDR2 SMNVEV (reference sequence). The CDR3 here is CASSTGQNYGYTF. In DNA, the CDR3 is TGTGCCAGCAGTACCGGACAGAACTATGGCTACACCTTC.

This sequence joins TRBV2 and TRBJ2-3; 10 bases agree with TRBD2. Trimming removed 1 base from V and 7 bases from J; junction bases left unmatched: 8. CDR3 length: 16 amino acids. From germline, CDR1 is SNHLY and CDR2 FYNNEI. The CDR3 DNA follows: TGTGCCAGCAGTGAAGTCGGGAGCGGGGGGGCCTATACGCAGTATTTT. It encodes CASSEVGSGGAYTQYF. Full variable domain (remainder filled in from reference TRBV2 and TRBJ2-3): EPEVTQTPSHQVTQMGQEVILRCVPISNHLYFYWYRQILGQKVEFLVSFYNNEISEKSEIFDDQFSVERPDGSNFTLKIRSTKLEDSAMYFCASSEVGSGGAYTQYFGPGTRLTVL.

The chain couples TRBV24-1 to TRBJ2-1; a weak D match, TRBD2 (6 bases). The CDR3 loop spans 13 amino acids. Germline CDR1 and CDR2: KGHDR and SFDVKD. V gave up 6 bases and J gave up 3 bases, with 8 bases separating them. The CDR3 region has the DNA TGTGCCACCAGTCGGGGGAGCTACAATGAGCAGTTCTTC. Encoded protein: CATSRGSYNEQFF.

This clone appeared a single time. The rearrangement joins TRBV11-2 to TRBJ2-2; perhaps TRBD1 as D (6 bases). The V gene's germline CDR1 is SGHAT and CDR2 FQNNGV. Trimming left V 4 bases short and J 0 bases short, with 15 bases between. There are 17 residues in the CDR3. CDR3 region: CASSSVQGLANTGELFF. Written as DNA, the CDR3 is TGTGCCAGCAGCTCAGTACAGGGCCTCGCGAACACCGGGGAGCTGTTTTTT.

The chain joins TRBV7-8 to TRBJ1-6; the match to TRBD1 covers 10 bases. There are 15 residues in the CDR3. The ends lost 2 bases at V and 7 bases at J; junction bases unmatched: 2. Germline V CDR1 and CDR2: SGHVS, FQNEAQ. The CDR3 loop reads CASSLTDRGNSPLHF. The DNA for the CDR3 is TGTGCCAGCAGCTTAACGGACAGGGGGAATTCACCCCTCCACTTT.

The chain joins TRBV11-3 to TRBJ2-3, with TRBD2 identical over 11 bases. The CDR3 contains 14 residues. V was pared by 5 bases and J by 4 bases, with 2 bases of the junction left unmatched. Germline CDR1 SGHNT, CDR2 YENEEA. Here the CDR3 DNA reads TGTGCCAGCAGCCCACTAGCGGGAGCAGATACGCAGTATTTT. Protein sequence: CASSPLAGADTQYF.

This CDR3 is CASSEVRSEKAFF. The CDR3 DNA follows: TGTGCCAGCAGTGAGGTTCGTAGTGAGAAAGCTTTCTTT. J is TRBJ1-1 and V is TRBV6-1; D not resolved. This CDR3 comprises 13 residues. Trimming removed 3 bases at V and 9 bases at J, with 14 bases between. The germline V gene encodes CDR1 MNHNS and CDR2 SASEGT.

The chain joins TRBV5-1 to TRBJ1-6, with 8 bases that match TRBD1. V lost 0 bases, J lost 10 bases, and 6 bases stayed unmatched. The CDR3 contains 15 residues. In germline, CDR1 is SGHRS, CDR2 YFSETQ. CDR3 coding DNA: TGCGCCAGCAGCTTGGGACAGGGGAGGGTCTCACCCCTCCACTTT. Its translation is CASSLGQGRVSPLHF. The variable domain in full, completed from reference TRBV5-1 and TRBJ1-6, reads KAGVTQTPRYLIKTRGQQVTLSCSPISGHRSVSWYQQTPGQGLQFLFEYFSETQRNKGNFPGRFSGRQFSNSRSEMNVSTLELGDSALYLCASSLGQGRVSPLHFGNGTRLTVT.

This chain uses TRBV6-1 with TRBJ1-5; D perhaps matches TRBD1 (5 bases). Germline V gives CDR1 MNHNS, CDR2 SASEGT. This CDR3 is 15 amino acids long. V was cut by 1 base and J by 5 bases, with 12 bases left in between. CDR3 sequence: CASSEGVGPYQPQHF. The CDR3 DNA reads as TGTGCCAGCAGTGAAGGGGTGGGGCCGTATCAGCCCCAGCATTTT.

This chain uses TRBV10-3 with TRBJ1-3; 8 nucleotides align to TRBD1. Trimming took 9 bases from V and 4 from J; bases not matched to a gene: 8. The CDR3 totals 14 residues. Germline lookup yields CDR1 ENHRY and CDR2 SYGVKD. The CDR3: CAMSDREAGNTIYF. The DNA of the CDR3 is TGTGCCATGTCGGACAGGGAAGCGGGAAACACCATATATTTT.

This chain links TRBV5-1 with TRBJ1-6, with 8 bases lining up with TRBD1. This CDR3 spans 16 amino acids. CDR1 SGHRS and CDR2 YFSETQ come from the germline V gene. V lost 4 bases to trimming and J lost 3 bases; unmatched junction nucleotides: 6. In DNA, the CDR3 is TGCGCCAGCAGCCCCTCAGGGGGCCACTATAATTCACCCCTCCACTTT. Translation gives CASSPSGGHYNSPLHF. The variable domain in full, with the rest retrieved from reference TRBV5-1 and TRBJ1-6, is KAGVTQTPRYLIKTRGQQVTLSCSPISGHRSVSWYQQTPGQGLQFLFEYFSETQRNKGNFPGRFSGRQFSNSRSEMNVSTLELGDSALYLCASSPSGGHYNSPLHFGNGTRLTVT.

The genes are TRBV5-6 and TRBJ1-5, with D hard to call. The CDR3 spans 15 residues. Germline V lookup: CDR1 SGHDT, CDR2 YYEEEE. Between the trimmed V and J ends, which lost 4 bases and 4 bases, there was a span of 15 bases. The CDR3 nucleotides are TGTGCCAGCAGCCAAACCCTCGGGATAAATCAGCCCCAGCATTTT. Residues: CASSQTLGINQPQHF.

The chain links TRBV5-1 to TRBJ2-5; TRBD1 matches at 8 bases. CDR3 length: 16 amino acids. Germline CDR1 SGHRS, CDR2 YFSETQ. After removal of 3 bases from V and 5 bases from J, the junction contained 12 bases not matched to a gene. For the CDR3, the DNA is TGCGCCAGCAGCTCGGGGACAGGCGTTCTCCAGGAGACCCAGTACTTC. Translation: CASSSGTGVLQETQYF.

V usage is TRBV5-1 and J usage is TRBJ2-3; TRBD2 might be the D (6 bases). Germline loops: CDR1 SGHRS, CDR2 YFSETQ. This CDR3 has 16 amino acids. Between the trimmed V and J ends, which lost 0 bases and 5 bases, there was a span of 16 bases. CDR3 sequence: CASSLDVKEGRDTQYF. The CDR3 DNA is TGCGCCAGCAGCTTGGATGTCAAGGAGGGGCGAGATACGCAGTATTTT.

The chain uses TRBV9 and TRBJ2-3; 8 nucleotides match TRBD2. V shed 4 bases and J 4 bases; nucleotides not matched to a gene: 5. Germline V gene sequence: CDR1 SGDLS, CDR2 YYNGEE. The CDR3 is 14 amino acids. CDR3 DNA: TGTGCCAGCAGCTCCGGGGGGGCTTCAGATACGCAGTATTTT. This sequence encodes CASSSGGASDTQYF.